This TCR beta chain was captured in a study of cytomegalovirus exposure and HLA in healthy donors. It was with 60 Vbeta and 13 Jbeta primers that the PCR ran. Profiling relied on immunoSEQ multiplex PCR, and the TCRdb table lists in-frame clones only, not all of them. This sample has under 200,000 clones, with around 80% found just once. V was clipped by 0 bases and J by 2 bases, with 13 bases between them. Germline V gene lookup returns CDR1 GTSNPN and CDR2 SVGIG (reference sequence). The CDR3 totals 15 residues. The source of this sequence is a woman aged 25 to 39 in good health and CMV-seropositive. This rearrangement joins TRBV30 to TRBJ1-2; no reliable D call. Sequencing used PBMCs. The CDR3 nucleotides read TGTGCCTGGAGTGTGGCAGGATCGCTAAACTATGGCTACACCTTC. Protein: CAWSVAGSLNYGYTF. Full variable domain (missing parts from reference TRBV30 and TRBJ1-2): SQTIHQWPATLVQPVGSPLSLECTVEGTSNPNLYWYRQAAGRGLQLLFYSVGIGQISSEVPQNLSASRPQDRQFILSSKKLLLSDSGFYLCAWSVAGSLNYGYTFGSGTRLTVV.